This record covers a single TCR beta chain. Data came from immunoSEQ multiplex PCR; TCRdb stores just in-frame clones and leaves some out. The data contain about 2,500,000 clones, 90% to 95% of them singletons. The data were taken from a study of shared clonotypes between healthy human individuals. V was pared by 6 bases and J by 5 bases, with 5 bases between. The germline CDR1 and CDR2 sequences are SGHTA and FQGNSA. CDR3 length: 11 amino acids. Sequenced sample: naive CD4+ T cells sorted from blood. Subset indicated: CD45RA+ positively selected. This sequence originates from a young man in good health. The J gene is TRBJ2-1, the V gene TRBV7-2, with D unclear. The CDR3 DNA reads TGTGCCAGCAGTTCAAACAATGAGCAGTTCTTC. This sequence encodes CASSSNNEQFF. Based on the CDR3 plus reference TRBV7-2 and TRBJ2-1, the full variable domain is GAGVSQSPSNKVTEKGKDVELRCDPISGHTALYWYRQSLGQGLEFLIYFQGNSAPDKSGLPSDRFSAERTGGSVSTLTIQRTQQEDSAVYLCASSSNNEQFFGPGTRLTVL.